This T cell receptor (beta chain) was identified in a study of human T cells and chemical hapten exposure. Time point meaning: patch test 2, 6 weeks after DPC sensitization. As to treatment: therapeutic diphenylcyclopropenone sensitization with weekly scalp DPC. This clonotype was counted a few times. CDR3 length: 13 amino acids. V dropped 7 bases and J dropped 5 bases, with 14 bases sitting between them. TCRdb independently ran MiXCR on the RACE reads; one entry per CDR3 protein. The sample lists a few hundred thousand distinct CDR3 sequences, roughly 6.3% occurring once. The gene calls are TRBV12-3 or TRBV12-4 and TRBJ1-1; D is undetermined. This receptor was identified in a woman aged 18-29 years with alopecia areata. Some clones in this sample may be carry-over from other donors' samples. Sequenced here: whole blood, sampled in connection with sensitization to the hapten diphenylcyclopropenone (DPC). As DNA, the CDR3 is TGTGCCAGCAAGATCGAGGGCTGGACTGAAGCTTTCTTT. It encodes CASKIEGWTEAFF.